What follows are 29 T cell receptor beta chains derived from one specimen sequenced in a study of blood T cell repertoires in COVID-19 (dated by TCRdb to between 2020 and 2021). The library was built by means of the immunoSEQ multiplex PCR assay. In TCRdb, the immuneACCESS table is reduced to in-frame sequences with V and J assigned. These tables do not hold every clone; where another copy was compared, an unresolved V gene accounts for under half, and the others remain unexplained. The sample table lists about 130,000 clones, around 84% of them with a count of one. The ten largest clonotypes hold roughly 2.3% of the sample. Sequencing was carried out using PBMCs or T cells enriched from blood (not recorded which). These receptors were taken from a man aged 35 to 55 with acute COVID-19.

About this clone itself: An end of the junction does not agree with germline; a read error may underlie this. V usage is TRBV29-1 and J usage is TRBJ1-2; possible D gene TRBD1, 5 bases. The CDR3 runs 13 residues. Germline V gives CDR1 SQVTM, CDR2 ANQGSEA. CDR3 amino acids: CNVEDITGHGYTF. The CDR3 DNA sequence: TGCAACGTTGAAGATATAACAGGTCATGGCTACACCTTC.

This clone was seen a single time. This chain connects TRBV30 to TRBJ1-6; D is uncertain. Trimming cost V 2 bases and J 6 bases, with 11 bases left between them. In germline, CDR1 is GTSNPN, CDR2 SVGIG (reference sequence). CDR3 size: 14 residues. The CDR3, as DNA: TGTGCCTGGAGTAAGGGAGATACTAATTCACCCCTCCACTTT. It codes for CAWSKGDTNSPLHF.

This chain uses TRBV2 with TRBJ2-5; TRBD1 aligns across 8 bases. This CDR3 contains 16 residues. J lost 5 bases, V lost 5 bases, and 13 bases had no gene match. Germline-derived CDR1 and CDR2 are SNHLY and FYNNEI. This chain's CDR3 is CASSSQGAKVGETQYF. The CDR3 DNA is TGTGCCAGCAGTTCCCAGGGGGCGAAGGTCGGTGAGACCCAGTACTTC.

This chain uses TRBV27 with TRBJ1-6, with TRBD1 identical over 8 bases. V shed 3 bases, J shed 8 bases, and the junction held 6 bases outside the gene matches. Germline V lookup: CDR1 MNHEY, CDR2 SMNVEV (reference sequence). The CDR3 runs 15 residues. This chain's CDR3 is CASSFGQGAHSPLHF. The CDR3 coding sequence is TGTGCCAGCAGTTTCGGGCAGGGGGCCCATTCACCCCTCCACTTT.

The genes are TRBV7-3 and TRBJ2-3; possible D gene TRBD2, 6 bases. CDR1 and CDR2 (germline): SGHTA, FQGTGA. The CDR3 totals 13 residues. The ends were cut back, 0 bases at V and 5 bases at J, with 6 bases in the middle. CDR3 sequence reads: CASSLTAGDTQYF. As DNA, the CDR3 is TGTGCCAGCAGCTTAACAGCGGGAGATACGCAGTATTTT.

This clone was counted between two and nine times. This sample also contains other DNA sequences that code for the same CDR3. V usage is TRBV19 and J usage is TRBJ1-5; no reliable D call. V shed 0 bases and J shed 7 bases, with 10 bases lying between them. The CDR3 extends over 14 amino acids. Looked up from germline, CDR1 is LNHDA and CDR2 is SQIVND (reference sequence). This chain's CDR3 is CASSIDSFGQPQHF. DNA of the CDR3: TGTGCCAGTAGTATAGACTCGTTCGGGCAGCCCCAGCATTTT.

The chain is built from TRBV6-6 and TRBJ1-2; TRBD1 matches at 8 bases. Germline values: CDR1 MNHNY, CDR2 SVGAGI (reference sequence). The CDR3 length is 15 residues. J gave up 5 bases and V 1 base, and 6 bases lay outside the gene matches. CDR3 bases: TGTGCCAGCAGTTACTTGACGGACAGGGCTTATGGCTACACCTTC. Residues: CASSYLTDRAYGYTF.

The rearrangement joins TRBV27 to TRBJ2-2; D is perhaps TRBD2 (6 bases). This CDR3 is 18 amino acids long. V lost 6 bases and J 5 bases, leaving 25 bases between the germline ends. The V gene's germline CDR1 is MNHEY and CDR2 SMNVEV (reference sequence). Written as DNA, the CDR3 is TGTGCCAGCAGACCATTCCTGGACGGAGGGCGGTATACCGGGGAGCTGTTTTTT. Residues: CASRPFLDGGRYTGELFF.

This clone was recorded once. V is TRBV7-6 and J is TRBJ2-1; tentative D call: TRBD1 (6 bases). Germline CDR1 and CDR2: SGHVS and FNYEAQ. The ends were cut back, 1 base at V and 9 bases at J, with 16 bases in the middle. The CDR3 is 15 residues long. CDR3 sequence (DNA): TGTGCCAGCAGCTTAGAGACAGGCCAGGTCCGTGAGCAGTTCTTC. Translation gives CASSLETGQVREQFF.

The chain combines TRBV19 with TRBJ1-5; maybe TRBD1 (6 bases). The germline V and J ends were trimmed by 6 bases and 2 bases, with 14 bases remaining between them. This CDR3 contains 15 residues. Germline V gene lookup returns CDR1 LNHDA and CDR2 SQIVND (reference sequence). The CDR3 sequence: CASSLDGQRNQPQHF. Here the CDR3 DNA reads TGTGCCAGTAGCCTGGATGGACAGCGCAATCAGCCCCAGCATTTT.

With regard to this clone: Other nucleotide sequences in the sample specify the same CDR3. CDR3 loop: CASSLGDRENTEAFF. The CDR3 nucleotides read TGCGCCAGCAGCTTGGGGGACAGGGAGAACACTGAAGCTTTCTTT. The gene calls are TRBV5-1 and TRBJ1-1; 9 bases are shared with TRBD1. CDR1 and CDR2 from the germline V gene are SGHRS and YFSETQ. There are 15 residues in the CDR3. Trimming cost V 0 bases and J 1 base; bases outside gene matches: 1.

This sequence joins TRBV18 and TRBJ2-5, with TRBD2 matching over 8 bases. J gave up 5 bases and V 0 bases, and 5 bases lay outside the gene matches. Germline loops: CDR1 KGHSH, CDR2 LQKENI. The CDR3 totals 15 residues. This CDR3 is CASSPPMTGGETQYF. DNA of the CDR3: TGTGCCAGCTCACCACCTATGACGGGAGGGGAGACCCAGTACTTC.

The J gene is TRBJ1-4, the V gene TRBV19; TRBD1 is a possible D gene (6 bases). From germline, CDR1 is LNHDA and CDR2 SQIVND (reference sequence). This CDR3 has 14 residues. Trimming took off 8 bases at V and 4 bases at J, with 14 bases between the two ends. The CDR3 nucleotides are TGTGCCAGTGCTTGGACAGCTGATAATGAAAAACTGTTTTTT. Amino acids: CASAWTADNEKLFF.

This chain links TRBV6-4 with TRBJ2-5, with 7 bases identical to TRBD2. This CDR3 has 14 residues. With V trimmed by 3 bases and J by 5 bases, 6 bases remained unmatched. From germline, CDR1 is MRHNA and CDR2 SNTAGT. The CDR3 sequence is CASSETAGGETQYF. The DNA for the CDR3 is TGTGCCAGCAGTGAGACGGCCGGGGGGGAGACCCAGTACTTC.

This chain connects TRBV30 to TRBJ1-5; TRBD1 might be the D (5 bases). Trimming shortened V by 7 bases and J by 1 base, and 17 bases separated the two germline ends. The CDR3 consists of 15 residues. Germline V CDR1 and CDR2: GTSNPN, SVGIG (reference sequence). The CDR3 protein is CASEGGEGSNQPQHF. CDR3 sequence (DNA): TGTGCCTCGGAGGGCGGGGAGGGGAGCAATCAGCCCCAGCATTTT. Variable domain in full (rest from reference TRBV30 and TRBJ1-5): SQTIHQWPATLVQPVGSPLSLECTVEGTSNPNLYWYRQAAGRGLQLLFYSVGIGQISSEVPQNLSASRPQDRQFILSSKKLLLSDSGFYLCASEGGEGSNQPQHFGDGTRLSIL.

CDR3 DNA: TGTGCCAGCTCACCACCTCCAAAGACGGGGAATGAGCAGTTCTTC. Translated: CASSPPPKTGNEQFF. J is TRBJ2-1 and V is TRBV18; D is perhaps TRBD2 (5 bases). Germline V gene lookup returns CDR1 KGHSH and CDR2 LQKENI. The length of the CDR3 is 15 residues. Trimming took 0 bases from V and 7 from J, leaving 13 bases between them.

The V gene is TRBV12-1, the J gene TRBJ1-5; TRBD1 is the table's D call, not checked against the DNA. TRBV12-1 has pseudogene status. The CDR3 contains 19 residues. In DNA form, the CDR3 reads TGTGCCAGCAGCCCCAACCTTTCCACCGTACAGGGGAGCCCAGGGGCCCAGCATTTT. Protein product: CASSPNLSTVQGSPGAQHF.

The chain employs TRBV18 and TRBJ2-5; D call uncertain. CDR1 is KGHSH and CDR2 is LQKENI in the germline V gene. The V gene lost 0 bases and the J gene lost 5 bases, with 7 bases spanning the gap. CDR3 size: 13 residues. The CDR3 is CASSPPADETQYF. CDR3 in DNA: TGTGCCAGCTCACCACCGGCCGATGAGACCCAGTACTTC.

This clone was observed a few times. The V call is TRBV29-1, the J call TRBJ2-2; tentative D call: TRBD2 (5 bases). V lost 3 bases and J lost 4, with 9 bases in between. The CDR3 contains 13 residues. Per the germline V gene, CDR1 is SQVTM and CDR2 is ANQGSEA. The CDR3 sequence is CSVDSGFTGELFF. The CDR3 DNA reads TGCAGCGTTGACTCGGGGTTCACCGGGGAGCTGTTTTTT.

J is TRBJ1-1 and V is TRBV6-2 or TRBV6-3; TRBD1 might be the D (5 bases). V lost 2 bases and J lost 4, with 8 bases in between. The CDR3 sequence is 13 residues long. The germline gives CDR1 MNHEY, CDR2 SVGEGT. The CDR3: CASSYIRATEAFF. CDR3 DNA: TGTGCCAGCAGTTACATCAGGGCCACTGAAGCTTTCTTT.

The chain couples TRBV9 to TRBJ1-4; D might be TRBD1 (5 bases). Germline values: CDR1 SGDLS, CDR2 YYNGEE. Trimming took off 3 bases at V and 5 bases at J, with 17 bases between the two ends. The CDR3 covers 16 residues. CDR3: CASSGSPGLLNEKLFF. CDR3 DNA sequence: TGTGCCAGCAGCGGAAGTCCGGGACTATTAAATGAAAAACTGTTTTTT.

The gene calls are TRBV5-1 and TRBJ2-3, with TRBD1 matching 9 bases. V lost 0 bases and J lost 0; bases outside the gene matches: 2. Germline lookup yields CDR1 SGHRS and CDR2 YFSETQ. This CDR3 is 16 amino acids long. The DNA of the CDR3 is TGCGCCAGCAGCTTGGGGGGACAGGGTAGCACAGATACGCAGTATTTT. It encodes CASSLGGQGSTDTQYF.

V and J are TRBV7-9 and TRBJ1-3; D is ambiguous. Germline values: CDR1 SEHNR, CDR2 FQNEAQ (reference sequence). The CDR3 has 15 residues. Trimming took off 3 bases at V and 0 bases at J, with 9 bases between the two ends. CDR3 region: CASSFLESSGNTIYF. The CDR3, as DNA: TGTGCCAGCAGCTTTCTAGAGAGCTCTGGAAACACCATATATTTT.

The chain links TRBV11-2 to TRBJ1-4; D is ambiguous. Trimming took 1 base from V and 3 from J, leaving 12 bases between them. The CDR3 is 16 amino acids. Germline CDR1 SGHAT, CDR2 FQNNGV. CDR3 nucleotides: TGTGCCAGCAGCTTAGTGACCGGGAACGCTAATGAAAAACTGTTTTTT. Protein: CASSLVTGNANEKLFF.

The J gene is TRBJ2-5, the V gene TRBV5-6; TRBD2 matches 8 bases. CDR1 is SGHDT, CDR2 YYEEEE, per germline. This CDR3 is built from 18 residues. The ends lost 7 bases at V and 5 bases at J; junction bases unmatched: 22. CDR3 residues: CASWRRVAGSFMFETQYF. CDR3 DNA: TGTGCCAGCTGGAGAAGGGTAGCGGGATCATTCATGTTTGAGACCCAGTACTTC.

The chain carries TRBV15 and TRBJ2-5, with D perhaps matching TRBD1 (6 bases). The CDR3 runs 15 residues. Trimming left V 0 bases short and J 5 bases short, with 13 bases between. Per the germline V gene, CDR1 is LNHNV and CDR2 is YYDKDF (reference sequence). The CDR3 nucleotides are TGTGCCACCAGCAGAGAGAAGGGACACAGGGAGACCCAGTACTTC. Residues: CATSREKGHRETQYF.

The chain employs TRBV12-3 or TRBV12-4 and TRBJ2-3; the D is unclear. Trimming left V 5 bases short and J 2 bases short, with 8 bases between. The CDR3 contains 13 residues. The chain's CDR3 is CASSLGFTDTQYF. In nucleotides, the CDR3 is TGTGCCAGCAGTCTCGGGTTCACAGATACGCAGTATTTT.

The gene calls are TRBV28 and TRBJ2-7, with TRBD2 matching over 9 bases. V shed 2 bases, J shed 6 bases, and the junction held 8 bases outside the gene matches. Germline assignment: CDR1 MDHEN and CDR2 SYDVKM. The CDR3 is 15 amino acids. The CDR3 is CASSLNGGRASEQYF. The DNA for the CDR3 is TGTGCCAGCAGTTTAAACGGCGGGAGGGCCAGCGAGCAGTACTTC.

The chain has TRBV7-6 and TRBJ2-7; weak D call: TRBD1 (5 bases). The CDR3 is 15 residues long. Germline V gene lookup returns CDR1 SGHVS and CDR2 FNYEAQ. V was pared by 4 bases and J by 5 bases, with 18 bases between. The CDR3 here is CASSSLSGPTHEQYF. The CDR3, as DNA: TGTGCCAGCAGCTCCCTTTCAGGGCCGACCCACGAGCAGTACTTC.